These 32 T cell receptor beta chains were all obtained from the same sample, sequenced in a study of blood T cell repertoires in COVID-19. Clones were read by immunoSEQ multiplex PCR, and TCRdb kept only the in-frame ones, dropping some. The sample gives 150,000 or so clones, about nine tenths of which show up once; roughly 6.1% is in the top ten. Source material: peripheral blood. Receptor source: a man of 80 years or more with acute or convalescent COVID-19.

This chain joins TRBV29-1 and TRBJ2-1, with TRBD2 matching 8 bases. The CDR3 is made up of 13 amino acids. Germline-derived CDR1 and CDR2 are SQVTM and ANQGSEA. The V and J ends lost 7 bases and 5 bases, in that order; junction bases with no gene match: 7. Written as DNA, the CDR3 is TGCAGCGGGACTAGCCCAAGGAACAATGAGCAGTTCTTC. It specifies CSGTSPRNNEQFF.

This chain connects TRBV5-1 to TRBJ1-4, with unresolved D. CDR3 size: 16 residues. The V gene's germline CDR1 is SGHRS and CDR2 YFSETQ. V was cut by 0 bases and J by 8 bases, with 17 bases left in between. The chain's CDR3 is CASSLGGKQGGEKLFF. For the CDR3, the DNA is TGCGCCAGCAGCTTGGGTGGGAAACAAGGAGGGGAAAAACTGTTTTTT.

V usage is TRBV10-1 and J usage is TRBJ2-1; 12 nucleotides match TRBD2. The ends lost 4 bases at V and 1 base at J; junction bases unmatched: 2. The CDR3 is made up of 16 amino acids. Germline lookup yields CDR1 WNHNN and CDR2 SYGVQD (reference sequence). CDR3 region: CASSALAGGSYNEQFF. The CDR3 coding sequence is TGCGCCAGCAGTGCACTAGCGGGAGGATCCTACAATGAGCAGTTCTTC.

This chain links TRBV28 with TRBJ1-2; D is unclear. Trimming took off 11 bases at V and 2 bases at J, with 12 bases between the two ends. The CDR3 sequence is 12 residues long. Germline loops: CDR1 MDHEN, CDR2 SYDVKM. The CDR3 nucleotides are TGTGCCTCCCGGCAGGCGAACTATGGCTACACCTTC. This sequence encodes CASRQANYGYTF.

The rearrangement links TRBV4-1 to TRBJ1-5; D is possibly TRBD1 (6 bases). Looked up from germline, CDR1 is MGHRA and CDR2 is YSYEKL. Trimming removed 0 bases from V and 1 base from J, with 10 bases in between. The CDR3 is 16 residues long. The CDR3 DNA reads as TGCGCCAGCAGCCAAGAATTCGGACAGAGCAATCAGCCCCAGCATTTT. This codes for CASSQEFGQSNQPQHF.

The V gene is TRBV2, the J gene TRBJ1-2; possible D gene TRBD1, 5 bases. CDR3 size: 13 residues. CDR1 is SNHLY and CDR2 is FYNNEI in the germline V gene. The ends were cut back, 5 bases at V and 4 bases at J, with 11 bases in the middle. The CDR3 loop is CASSSDRVYGYTF. As DNA, the CDR3 is TGTGCCAGCAGTTCCGACAGAGTCTATGGCTACACCTTC. The full variable domain, completed using reference TRBV2 and TRBJ1-2, is EPEVTQTPSHQVTQMGQEVILRCVPISNHLYFYWYRQILGQKVEFLVSFYNNEISEKSEIFDDQFSVERPDGSNFTLKIRSTKLEDSAMYFCASSSDRVYGYTFGSGTRLTVV.

The V and J genes are TRBV6-5 and TRBJ2-7; the D is unclear. V was cut by 2 bases and J by 1 base, with 6 bases left in between. The germline CDR1 and CDR2 sequences are MNHEY and SVGAGI. CDR3 length equals 13 residues. CDR3 loop: CASSYIGSYEQYF. CDR3 DNA: TGTGCCAGCAGTTACATCGGTTCCTACGAGCAGTACTTC.

V and J are TRBV11-2 and TRBJ1-2, with 12 bases fitting TRBD1. The CDR3 runs 18 residues. From germline, CDR1 is SGHAT and CDR2 FQNNGV. With V trimmed by 3 bases and J by 4 bases, 12 bases remained unmatched. CDR3 sequence (DNA): TGTGCCAGCAGCTTCAGTAGGAGGGACAGGGGGCTTGGCTATGGCTACACCTTC. As protein: CASSFSRRDRGLGYGYTF. The full variable domain, with the rest looked up from reference TRBV11-2 and TRBJ1-2, is EAGVAQSPRYKIIEKRQSVAFWCNPISGHATLYWYQQILGQGPKLLIQFQNNGVVDDSQLPKDRFSAERLKGVDSTLKIQPAKLEDSAVYLCASSFSRRDRGLGYGYTFGSGTRLTVV.

The rearrangement uses TRBV18 and TRBJ1-2; D perhaps matches TRBD1 (6 bases). The CDR3 covers 15 residues. V was pared by 3 bases and J by 3 bases, with 14 bases between. CDR1 is KGHSH, CDR2 LQKENI, per germline. As DNA, the CDR3 is TGTGCCAGCTCACCGCTAGGGGGATTGGACTATGGCTACACCTTC. It is translated as CASSPLGGLDYGYTF. Full variable domain (outside the CDR3, taken from reference TRBV18 and TRBJ1-2): NAGVMQNPRHLVRRRGQEARLRCSPMKGHSHVYWYRQLPEEGLKFMVYLQKENIIDESGMPKERFSAEFPKEGPSILRIQQVVRGDSAAYFCASSPLGGLDYGYTFGSGTRLTVV.

J is TRBJ2-3 and V is TRBV28, with 9 bases matching TRBD2. Germline-derived CDR1 and CDR2 are MDHEN and SYDVKM. V was pared by 4 bases and J by 5 bases, with 13 bases of the junction left unmatched. The CDR3 length is 17 residues. The CDR3 DNA reads TGTGCCAGCAGTTCCGCCATTAGCGGGAGTGGGTTAGATACGCAGTATTTT. Amino acids: CASSSAISGSGLDTQYF.

The chain carries TRBV28 and TRBJ1-5; 8 bases agree with TRBD1. Unmatched junction bases numbered 3, after V lost 6 bases and J lost 2 bases. Looked up from germline, CDR1 is MDHEN and CDR2 is SYDVKM. This CDR3 is 14 amino acids long. CDR3 amino acids: CASSMDRGNQPQHF. The CDR3 DNA reads TGTGCCAGCAGCATGGACAGGGGCAATCAGCCCCAGCATTTT.

The chain has TRBV9 and TRBJ1-1, with a tentative D call TRBD1 (5 bases). Germline V lookup: CDR1 SGDLS, CDR2 YYNGEE. The CDR3 totals 15 residues. Trimming took off 0 bases at V and 0 bases at J, with 9 bases between the two ends. The CDR3 is CASSVDRFMNTEAFF. For the CDR3, the DNA is TGTGCCAGCAGCGTAGACAGGTTTATGAACACTGAAGCTTTCTTT.

The chain employs TRBV28 and TRBJ1-2, with unresolved D. Trimming took 2 bases from V and 7 from J, leaving 8 bases between them. Germline lookup yields CDR1 MDHEN and CDR2 SYDVKM. There are 12 residues in the CDR3. CDR3: CASSLMSSGYTF. In DNA form, the CDR3 reads TGTGCCAGCAGTTTAATGAGTTCTGGCTACACCTTC.

This clone was found once. The V and J genes are TRBV21-1 and TRBJ2-1; the D call TRBD1 from the table was never checked on the DNA. TRBV21-1 constitutes a pseudogene. This CDR3 spans 15 amino acids. The DNA of the CDR3 is TGTGCCAGCAGACAGGACAGGGGTTTCTACAATGAGCAGTTCTTC. This sequence encodes CASRQDRGFYNEQFF.

V gene TRBV10-2 combines with J gene TRBJ2-7; D is unclear. The V gene lost 4 bases and the J gene lost 4 bases, with 14 bases spanning the gap. The CDR3 sequence is 14 residues long. Looked up from germline, CDR1 is WSHSY and CDR2 is SAAADI. In DNA form, the CDR3 reads TGCGCCAGCAGTGGCAGGAATGGCTTGTACGAGCAGTACTTC. Amino acids: CASSGRNGLYEQYF.

V and J are TRBV6-5 and TRBJ1-2; D is possibly TRBD1 (5 bases). The CDR3 has 14 amino acids. Looked up from germline, CDR1 is MNHEY and CDR2 is SVGAGI. Deletions cut 4 bases from V and 5 bases from J, with 14 bases between. CDR3 sequence: CASSSTGGAYGYTF. The DNA for the CDR3 is TGTGCCAGCAGTTCAACAGGAGGGGCTTATGGCTACACCTTC.

V usage is TRBV30 and J usage is TRBJ2-1; perhaps TRBD2 as D (6 bases). Germline loops: CDR1 GTSNPN, CDR2 SVGIG (reference sequence). This CDR3 is 14 amino acids long. Trimming shortened V by 1 base and J by 1 base, and 8 bases separated the two germline ends. The CDR3 protein is CAWSGGGSYNEQFF. The CDR3 DNA is TGTGCCTGGAGTGGTGGGGGGTCCTACAATGAGCAGTTCTTC.

This rearrangement joins TRBV7-9 to TRBJ1-2, with D maybe TRBD1 (5 bases). The V end lost 1 base, the J end lost 4 bases, and 22 bases lay between the germline ends. CDR1 and CDR2 (germline): SEHNR, FQNEAQ (reference sequence). The CDR3 length is 18 residues. In nucleotides, the CDR3 is TGTGCCAGCAGCTTAGAGAGATGGGACCTCCGGAGGGCCTATGGCTACACCTTC. Translated, it gives CASSLERWDLRRAYGYTF.

The genes are TRBV12-5 and TRBJ2-3; no firm D call. The CDR3 sequence is 14 residues long. Trimming cost V 2 bases and J 4 bases, with 10 bases left between them. Germline loops: CDR1 LGHNT, CDR2 FRNRAP. The CDR3, as DNA: TGTGCTAGTGGTTTGCTAGAGAGCGCAGATACGCAGTATTTT. This gives the protein CASGLLESADTQYF.

The chain joins TRBV29-1 to TRBJ2-3, with 11 bases aligning to TRBD2. This CDR3 is built from 15 residues. The germline CDR1 and CDR2 sequences are SQVTM and ANQGSEA. V lost 4 bases, J lost 2 bases, and 5 bases stayed unmatched. The CDR3 DNA sequence: TGCAGCGTTGGGGGGACTAGCGGAAACACAGATACGCAGTATTTT. This translates into CSVGGTSGNTDTQYF.

The rearrangement uses TRBV28 and TRBJ2-3; 8 bases align to TRBD2. CDR1 is MDHEN and CDR2 is SYDVKM in the germline V gene. This CDR3 spans 18 amino acids. The V and J ends lost 5 bases and 1 base, in that order; junction bases with no gene match: 14. CDR3 residues: CASSPVAGGSFGTDTQYF. CDR3 bases: TGTGCCAGCAGTCCCGTTGCGGGGGGATCCTTCGGCACAGATACGCAGTATTTT. The full variable domain, rest sourced from reference TRBV28 and TRBJ2-3, is DVKVTQSSRYLVKRTGEKVFLECVQDMDHENMFWYRQDPGLGLRLIYFSYDVKMKEKGDIPEGYSVSREKKERFSLILESASTNQTSMYLCASSPVAGGSFGTDTQYFGPGTRLTVL.

The chain combines TRBV19 with TRBJ1-2; possibly TRBD1 for D (6 bases). The germline gives CDR1 LNHDA, CDR2 SQIVND (reference sequence). V was pared by 7 bases and J by 6 bases, with 6 bases between. The CDR3 has 10 residues. This CDR3 is CASKGDGYTF. The CDR3 bases are TGTGCCAGTAAGGGGGATGGCTACACCTTC.

The V call is TRBV2, the J call TRBJ1-2, with 7 bases lining up with TRBD1. The V gene end was trimmed by 8 bases and the J gene end by 2 bases; junction bases not matched to a gene: 11. Germline CDR1 reads SNHLY; CDR2 reads FYNNEI. This CDR3 has 15 residues. In DNA form, the CDR3 reads TGTGCCAGCTCCGACAGGGAGAGAGCGAACTATGGCTACACCTTC. As protein: CASSDRERANYGYTF.

This CDR3 reads CASSDRENTEAFF. The CDR3 region has the DNA TGTGCCAGCAGTGACAGGGAGAACACTGAAGCTTTCTTT. V usage is TRBV2 and J usage is TRBJ1-1, with a weak D call TRBD1 (5 bases). CDR3 length: 13 residues. The V end was cut by 3 bases, the J end by 1 base, with 6 bases between. The germline gives CDR1 SNHLY, CDR2 FYNNEI. Together with reference TRBV2 and TRBJ1-1, the CDR3 gives the full variable domain: EPEVTQTPSHQVTQMGQEVILRCVPISNHLYFYWYRQILGQKVEFLVSFYNNEISEKSEIFDDQFSVERPDGSNFTLKIRSTKLEDSAMYFCASSDRENTEAFFGQGTRLTVV.

The chain links TRBV5-1 to TRBJ2-3; 8 bases map to TRBD1. CDR3 length: 16 residues. Germline CDR1 is SGHRS and CDR2 is YFSETQ. V lost 4 bases and J lost 2; bases outside the gene matches: 9. CDR3 DNA: TGCGCCAGCAGCCCTGGTGGGACAGGTTACACAGATACGCAGTATTTT. This codes for CASSPGGTGYTDTQYF.

The J gene is TRBJ1-1, the V gene TRBV18, with TRBD1 as a possible D gene (6 bases). CDR1 is KGHSH, CDR2 LQKENI, per germline. The V end was cut by 3 bases, the J end by 7 bases, with 9 bases between. The CDR3 extends over 12 amino acids. CDR3 sequence reads: CASSPGTREAFF. The CDR3 DNA sequence: TGTGCCAGCTCACCCGGGACACGTGAAGCTTTCTTT.

This chain's CDR3 is CASISGGLNTGELFF. Here the CDR3 DNA reads TGTGCCAGCATATCGGGAGGCCTAAACACCGGGGAGCTGTTTTTT. The V and J genes are TRBV6-5 and TRBJ2-2, with 7 bases fitting TRBD2. The CDR3 contains 15 residues. The germline V gene encodes CDR1 MNHEY and CDR2 SVGAGI. Trimming took 7 bases from V and 2 from J; bases not matched to a gene: 7.

The chain combines TRBV4-1 with TRBJ2-2, with 8 positions matching TRBD2. With 4 bases clipped from V and 7 bases from J, the junction kept 11 bases outside the gene matches. This CDR3 is 16 amino acids long. Germline V gene data show CDR1 as MGHRA and CDR2 as YSYEKL. The CDR3 loop is CASSLLTSGSHGELFF. CDR3 DNA sequence: TGCGCCAGCAGCCTTTTAACCAGCGGGAGTCACGGGGAGCTGTTTTTT.

This chain uses TRBV21-1 with TRBJ2-1; the listed D gene, TRBD2, was not tested against the DNA. TRBV21-1 is a listed pseudogene. This CDR3 comprises 20 residues. The CDR3 DNA sequence: TGTGCCAGCAGCAAAACCCCTGTCGGTACTAGGTTTTGGGGTCCCAATGAGCAGTTCTTC. Translation gives CASSKTPVGTRFWGPNEQFF.

J is TRBJ1-5 and V is TRBV12-3 or TRBV12-4; maybe TRBD1 (5 bases). CDR3 length: 12 amino acids. Trimming removed 6 bases at V and 6 bases at J, with 9 bases between. The CDR3 protein is CASSQGLQPQHF. The CDR3 coding sequence is TGTGCCAGCAGCCAGGGACTTCAGCCCCAGCATTTT.

This rearrangement joins TRBV10-3 to TRBJ2-5, with D tentatively TRBD1 (5 bases). Germline V gene lookup returns CDR1 ENHRY and CDR2 SYGVKD. Between the trimmed V and J ends, which lost 1 base and 1 base, there was a span of 7 bases. This CDR3 contains 14 residues. The CDR3 reads CAISELGAQETQYF. In DNA, the CDR3 is TGTGCCATCAGTGAGTTAGGGGCCCAAGAGACCCAGTACTTC.

This chain uses TRBV19 with TRBJ1-5, with D perhaps TRBD1 (6 bases). This CDR3 comprises 17 residues. The germline gives CDR1 LNHDA, CDR2 SQIVND (reference sequence). The V end lost 4 bases, the J end lost 2 bases, and 18 bases lay between the germline ends. The CDR3 is CASSTTGRRAGNQPQHF. DNA of the CDR3: TGTGCCAGTAGTACGACAGGTCGCAGAGCAGGCAATCAGCCCCAGCATTTT.